This TCR beta chain was profiled in a study of CD8 T cells in ankylosing spondylitis. The study, taken as a whole, reports: It was reported that disease-linked clones were significantly enriched in matched ankylosing spondylitis synovial fluid. A subset of motif variants has previously been described in the synovial fluid and blood of reactive arthritis. Disease-associated clones were CD8+ and fairly uncommon in peripheral blood. A TCR beta motif of eight highly homologous variants appeared characteristic of ankylosing spondylitis blood.

In the case of this clonotype: The antigen is undetermined.

The V and J ends lost 4 bases and 1 base, in that order; junction bases with no gene match: 6. The V gene's germline CDR1 is SGDLS and CDR2 YYNGEE. CDR3 length equals 16 residues. A quantitative 5'-RACE method, one with molecular barcodes, was used to make TCR beta libraries. TCRdb ran MiXCR on the 5' RACE reads and lists one entry per CDR3 protein. This repertoire shows fewer than 750,000 distinct CDR3 sequences, 19% found once; its top ten account for 15% to 20%. The clonotype comes from a male donor with ankylosing spondylitis. The chain uses TRBV9 and TRBJ2-1, with TRBD2 matching 9 bases. Sequenced: blood, either unsorted or a sorted T cell fraction (not recorded which). Here the CDR3 reads CASSSHSGRSYNEQFF. Here the CDR3 DNA reads TGTGCCAGCAGCTCCCATAGCGGGAGATCCTACAATGAGCAGTTCTTC.